This T cell receptor (beta chain) is from a study of T-cell memory formation after mild COVID-19. The V end lost 1 base, the J end lost 9 bases, and 9 bases lay between the germline ends. From germline, CDR1 is LGHDT and CDR2 YNNKEL (reference sequence). CDR3 size: 12 residues. The 5'RACE method, run with constant-segment primers, produced TCR alpha and TCR beta cDNA libraries (carrying sample barcodes and UMIs). Each CDR3 protein gets one entry after TCRdb re-called the 5' RACE reads with MiXCR. Among about 600,000 distinct CDR3 sequences listed, 20% to 25% were seen once. Study-level results: Researchers found some responding clones in pre-infection memory, a sign that cross-reactive memory joined.

As for this clonotype: Its specificity is not known.

The TCR originated in an adult woman who had mild COVID-19 (a few samples of this study predate the infection). Cell type and time point are not known. Sequencing input: PBMCs or a T cell subset sorted from them (not recorded which). The chain links TRBV3-1 to TRBJ1-2; D is unresolved. The chain's CDR3 is CASSQGSYSYTF. Here the CDR3 DNA reads TGTGCCAGCAGCCAAGGGAGTTATAGCTACACCTTC.